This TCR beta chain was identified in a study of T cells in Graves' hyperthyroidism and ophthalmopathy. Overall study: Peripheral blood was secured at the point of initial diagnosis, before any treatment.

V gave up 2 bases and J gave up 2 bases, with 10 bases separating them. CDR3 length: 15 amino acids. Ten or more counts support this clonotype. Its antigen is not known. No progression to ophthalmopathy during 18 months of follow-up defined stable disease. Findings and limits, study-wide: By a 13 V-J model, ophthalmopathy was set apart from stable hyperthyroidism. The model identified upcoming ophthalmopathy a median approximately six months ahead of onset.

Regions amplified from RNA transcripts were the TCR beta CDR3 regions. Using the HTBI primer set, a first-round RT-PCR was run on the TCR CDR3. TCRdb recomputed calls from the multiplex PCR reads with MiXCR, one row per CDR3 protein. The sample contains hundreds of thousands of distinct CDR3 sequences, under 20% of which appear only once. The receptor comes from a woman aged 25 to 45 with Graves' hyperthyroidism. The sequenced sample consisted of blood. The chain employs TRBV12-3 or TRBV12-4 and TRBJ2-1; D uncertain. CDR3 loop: CASSLIGGTYNEQFF. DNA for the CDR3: TGTGCCAGCAGTTTAATTGGCGGAACCTACAATGAGCAGTTCTTC.